This entry lists 32 T cell receptor beta chains sequenced from one sample in a study of regulatory T cells in long-lasting Graves disease. For TCR beta, libraries came from iRepertoire HTBI primers and Arm-PCR of CDR3 regions. TCRdb called the multiplex PCR reads again in MiXCR, with one record for every CDR3 protein. This table holds around 300,000 distinct CDR3 sequences, around a fifth found once. Time point: persistent/refractory GD, antithyroid drugs over 5 years with positive TRAb. PBMC RNA was the source of the TCR library. Specimen: peripheral blood mononuclear cells (PBMCs), collected when the disease was refractory, from a patient treated with antithyroid drugs. The receptors come from a female donor with Graves disease.

The genes are TRBV5-1 and TRBJ2-2, with 7 positions matching TRBD2. Germline V gives CDR1 SGHRS, CDR2 YFSETQ. The CDR3 consists of 14 residues. Germline trimming cut 6 bases from V and 3 bases from J; bases unmatched to any gene: 5. CDR3 residues: CASNRDYYTGELFF. The DNA for the CDR3 is TGCGCCAGCAACCGGGACTACTACACCGGGGAGCTGTTTTTT.

DNA for the CDR3: TGTGCCAGCTCGCCGGGGGGGAGAGTGTTCGAAAAACTGTTTTTT. Its protein is CASSPGGRVFEKLFF. J is TRBJ1-4 and V is TRBV3-1, with D possibly TRBD1 on 5 matching bases. The V and J ends lost 8 bases and 8 bases respectively, with 21 bases between them. The CDR3 runs to 15 residues. CDR1 and CDR2 (germline): LGHDT, YNNKEL (reference sequence).

This clonotype was counted ten times or more. The rearrangement links TRBV3-1 to TRBJ2-5; D uncertain. Germline lookup yields CDR1 LGHDT and CDR2 YNNKEL (reference sequence). V was pared by 4 bases and J by 5 bases, with 14 bases between. CDR3 length equals 14 residues. The CDR3 region has the DNA TGTGCCAGCAGCCGTAAACCAGGCCCGGAGACCCAGTACTTC. Its protein product is CASSRKPGPETQYF.

The chain has TRBV27 and TRBJ1-6, with a weak D call TRBD1 (5 bases). Per germline, CDR1 MNHEY and CDR2 SMNVEV (reference sequence). The CDR3 totals 12 residues. Trimming left V 8 bases short and J 6 bases short, with 8 bases between. The CDR3 spells CASGDPNSPLHF. The CDR3 DNA reads as TGTGCCAGCGGGGACCCTAATTCACCCCTCCACTTT.

This clonotype was seen a few times. This rearrangement joins TRBV12-3 or TRBV12-4 to TRBJ2-2, with 10 bases aligning to TRBD2. Losses at the gene ends were 6 bases for V and 1 base for J; bases not matched to a gene: 5. This CDR3 contains 16 residues. The CDR3 spells CASRLLAGVNTGELFF. In nucleotides, the CDR3 is TGTGCCAGCAGACTCCTAGCGGGGGTGAACACCGGGGAGCTGTTTTTT.

This clonotype has ten or more counts. The chain couples TRBV20-1 to TRBJ2-5; D gene ambiguous. The germline V gene encodes CDR1 DFQATT and CDR2 SNEGSKA (reference sequence). V was cut by 5 bases and J by 0 bases, with 7 bases left in between. The CDR3 contains 12 residues. The CDR3 DNA reads TGCAGTGCTCGGAAGTACCAAGAGACCCAGTACTTC. Amino acid sequence: CSARKYQETQYF.

The rearrangement links TRBV5-1 to TRBJ1-2; D is possibly TRBD1 (6 bases). Germline CDR1 and CDR2: SGHRS and YFSETQ. The CDR3 spans 19 residues. Trimming stripped 3 bases from V and 4 bases from J, with 28 bases between. The CDR3 loop reads CASSWTPPGQGGSPYGYTF. The CDR3 region has the DNA TGCGCCAGCAGCTGGACACCCCCAGGCCAAGGGGGATCACCCTATGGCTACACCTTC.

The table lists this clonotype with a few counts. The junction and the germline gene differ at one end; a read error may be behind it. This chain uses TRBV7-2 with TRBJ2-5; 9 bases fit TRBD2. CDR3 length: 15 residues. CDR1 is SGHTA and CDR2 is FQGNSA in the germline V gene. The CDR3 sequence: CASSLSGSIQETQYF. In DNA, the CDR3 is TGCGCCAGCAGCCTTAGCGGGAGTATCCAAGAGACCCAGTACTTC. The variable domain in full, with the rest retrieved from reference TRBV7-2 and TRBJ2-5, is GAGVSQSPSNKVTEKGKDVELRCDPISGHTALYWYRQSLGQGLEFLIYFQGNSAPDKSGLPSDRFSAERTGGSVSTLTIQRTQQEDSAVYLCASSLSGSIQETQYFGPGTRLLVL.

This clonotype was counted ten times or more. The V call is TRBV12-3 or TRBV12-4, the J call TRBJ2-2; 9 bases align to TRBD2. The CDR3 is made up of 16 amino acids. Trimming removed 4 bases from V and 2 bases from J; junction bases left unmatched: 5. The CDR3 loop is CASSWGLAPNTGELFF. The DNA for the CDR3 is TGTGCCAGCAGTTGGGGACTAGCCCCTAACACCGGGGAGCTGTTTTTT.

The CDR3 DNA sequence: TGCGCCAGCAGCCAGGGACAGGGACCTGCTTACGAGCAGTACTTC. Amino acid sequence: CASSQGQGPAYEQYF. The chain recombines TRBV4-1 with TRBJ2-7; 9 nucleotides agree with TRBD1. The CDR3 contains 15 residues. The germline gives CDR1 MGHRA, CDR2 YSYEKL. The junction had 7 bases not matched to a gene; V was cut back by 3 bases and J by 4 bases.

This clonotype was counted ten times or more. The genes are TRBV18 and TRBJ1-1, with D perhaps TRBD1 (6 bases). In germline, CDR1 is KGHSH, CDR2 LQKENI. V shed 5 bases and J shed 5 bases, with 12 bases lying between them. The CDR3 sequence is 13 residues long. CDR3 protein: CASSTTDRTEAFF. For the CDR3, the DNA is TGTGCCAGCTCAACTACGGACAGAACTGAAGCTTTCTTT.

As to this clonotype: This could be a read error, since a much larger clone is one nucleotide away. V gene TRBV28 combines with J gene TRBJ2-7, with D possibly matching TRBD1 (7 bases). CDR3 size: 13 residues. Trimming pared 6 bases from V and 9 bases from J, leaving 18 bases between. Germline V gives CDR1 MDHEN, CDR2 SYDVKM. The CDR3 here is CASRATGRNGQYF. DNA of the CDR3: TGTGCCAGCAGGGCGACAGGGAGGAACGGGCAGTACTTC.

The chain recombines TRBV30 with TRBJ1-1; D is unresolved. The CDR3 covers 13 residues. Trimming took 5 bases from V and 5 from J, leaving 15 bases between them. Germline V gives CDR1 GTSNPN, CDR2 SVGIG (reference sequence). CDR3 loop: CAWERGGNTEAFF. The CDR3 region has the DNA TGTGCCTGGGAAAGAGGCGGGAATACTGAAGCTTTCTTT.

This clonotype was seen only once. Here the CDR3 reads CASTPRFKETQYF. In DNA form, the CDR3 reads TGTGCCAGCACTCCTCGGTTTAAAGAGACCCAGTACTTC. The V call is TRBV2, the J call TRBJ2-5; D is ambiguous. The length of the CDR3 is 13 residues. Germline V lookup: CDR1 SNHLY, CDR2 FYNNEI. Deletions cut 7 bases from V and 3 bases from J, with 12 bases between.

This clonotype was counted many times. The chain joins TRBV5-1 to TRBJ1-5; 7 positions match TRBD1. The J segment lost 1 base and the V segment lost 4 bases, leaving 5 bases of the junction unmatched. Germline assignment: CDR1 SGHRS and CDR2 YFSETQ. This CDR3 has 15 amino acids. CDR3 region: CASSPGGMSNQPQHF. In DNA form, the CDR3 reads TGCGCCAGCAGCCCAGGGGGTATGAGCAATCAGCCCCAGCATTTT.

At least ten counts were recorded for this clonotype. This sequence joins TRBV10-3 and TRBJ2-7; D remains ambiguous. The germline V and J ends were trimmed by 2 bases and 0 bases, with 8 bases remaining between them. Germline V gives CDR1 ENHRY, CDR2 SYGVKD. This CDR3 is 14 amino acids long. The CDR3: CAISEETGSYEQYF. Written as DNA, the CDR3 is TGTGCCATCAGTGAGGAGACTGGCTCCTACGAGCAGTACTTC.

This clonotype was observed at least ten times. V and J are TRBV28 and TRBJ1-1; tentative D call: TRBD1 (5 bases). The length of the CDR3 is 14 residues. With 6 bases removed from V and 4 bases from J, the gap between germline ends came to 15 bases. Germline V gene sequence: CDR1 MDHEN, CDR2 SYDVKM. CDR3 nucleotides: TGTGCCAGCAGAAAGACGGGGGGAGGCACTGAAGCTTTCTTT. Translation gives CASRKTGGGTEAFF.

The gene calls are TRBV5-4 and TRBJ2-7; possible D gene TRBD1, 5 bases. V dropped 2 bases and J dropped 5 bases, with 14 bases sitting between them. Germline values: CDR1 SGHNT, CDR2 YYREEE (reference sequence). This CDR3 is built from 14 residues. The CDR3 bases are TGTGCCAGCAGCTTAGGGGCGCTAAGGGACGAGCAGTACTTC. Its translation: CASSLGALRDEQYF.

The sample holds a few counts of this clonotype. The chain uses TRBV11-2 and TRBJ2-2, with a weak D call TRBD2 (5 bases). V dropped 4 bases and J dropped 7 bases, with 16 bases sitting between them. This CDR3 contains 15 residues. CDR1 SGHAT and CDR2 FQNNGV come from the germline V gene. The CDR3 DNA sequence: TGTGCCAGCAGCTCGGGGAGCTGGAGTGACGGGGAGCTGTTTTTT. It translates to CASSSGSWSDGELFF.

The table lists this clonotype with a few counts. The CDR3 loop is CSVEQGTTYEQYF. CDR3 bases: TGCAGCGTTGAACAGGGGACAACCTACGAGCAGTACTTC. The V and J genes are TRBV29-1 and TRBJ2-7, with TRBD1 as a possible D gene (6 bases). The V end was cut by 2 bases, the J end by 2 bases, with 10 bases between. The V gene's germline CDR1 is SQVTM and CDR2 ANQGSEA. This CDR3 region has 13 residues.

There are a few counts of this clonotype. This sequence joins TRBV6-5 and TRBJ1-2; TRBD1 is a possible D gene (6 bases). V was clipped by 6 bases and J by 4 bases, with 12 bases between them. The CDR3 has 13 residues. CDR1 is MNHEY, CDR2 SVGAGI, per germline. The CDR3 reads CASSSSGAYGYTF. DNA for the CDR3: TGTGCCAGCAGCTCCTCAGGGGCCTATGGCTACACCTTC.

This clonotype came up a few times. CDR3 sequence: CASSFVGNEQFF. The CDR3 region has the DNA TGTGCCAGCAGCTTCGTGGGGAATGAGCAGTTCTTC. The chain employs TRBV5-6 and TRBJ2-1, with D unclear. The CDR3 covers 12 residues. From germline, CDR1 is SGHDT and CDR2 YYEEEE. V lost 2 bases to trimming and J lost 7 bases, with 7 bases between them.

This clonotype showed up many times. The germline gene is not matched at one end of the junction; a read error may be the cause. This rearrangement joins TRBV6-5 to TRBJ1-4; D not resolved. This CDR3 region has 16 residues. The germline V gene has CDR1 MNHEY and CDR2 SVGAGI. CDR3 loop: CASSYSPLMRNEKLFF. CDR3 DNA: TGTGCCAGCAGTTACTCACCCTTGATGAGAAATGAAAAGCTGTTTTTT.

To note about this clonotype: This may come from a read error, since a much larger clone is one base off. The chain couples TRBV28 to TRBJ1-1; D possibly corresponds to TRBD1 (5 bases). The ends were cut back, 5 bases at V and 3 bases at J, with 13 bases in the middle. Germline-derived CDR1 and CDR2 are MDHEN and SYDVKM. CDR3 length: 14 residues. The CDR3 reads CASSGTGGDTEAFF. DNA for the CDR3: TGTGCCAGCAGTGGCACCGGGGGGGACACTGAAGCTTTCTTT.

As to this clonotype: Since a much larger clone is just one base distant, this may be a read error. The genes are TRBV2 and TRBJ2-7; D may match TRBD1 or TRBD2 (5 bases each). CDR3 length: 12 amino acids. Germline assignment: CDR1 SNHLY and CDR2 FYNNEI. The CDR3 DNA sequence: TGTGCCAGCGACGGGACGTTCTATGGCTACGCCTTC. It codes for CASDGTFYGYAF.

In this sample, this clonotype turned up a few times. A much larger clone sits a single nucleotide away, making a read error possible. V usage is TRBV7-2 and J usage is TRBJ2-3; possibly TRBD2 for D (6 bases). The V end was cut by 5 bases, the J end by 2 bases, with 17 bases between. The length of the CDR3 is 16 residues. CDR1 is SGHTA, CDR2 FQGNSA, per germline. CDR3 sequence reads: CASSPLEGANTDTQYF. In nucleotides, the CDR3 is TGTGCCAGCAGCCCTTTGGAGGGAGCCAACACAGATACGCAGTATTTT. The full variable domain, completed using reference TRBV7-2 and TRBJ2-3, is GAGVSQSPSNKVTEKGKDVELRCDPISGHTALYWYRQSLGQGLEFLIYFQGNSAPDKSGLPSDRFSAERTGGSVSTLTIQRTQQEDSAVYLCASSPLEGANTDTQYFGPGTRLTVL.

To note about this clonotype: A much larger clone lies one base from this, so it may be a read error. The chain is built from TRBV6-5 and TRBJ2-1; 9 bases align to TRBD2. There are 17 residues in the CDR3. Germline V gene data show CDR1 as MNHEY and CDR2 as SVGAGI. V shed 0 bases, J shed 4 bases, and the junction held 7 bases outside the gene matches. CDR3 sequence: CASSYSSPSGIYNEQFF. The DNA for the CDR3 is TGTGCCAGCAGTTACTCCTCTCCTAGCGGGATTTACAATGAGCAGTTCTTC.

This chain links TRBV4-2 with TRBJ1-5; D is uncertain. CDR3 length equals 15 residues. Trimming cost V 0 bases and J 3 bases, with 9 bases left between them. Germline assignment: CDR1 LGHNA and CDR2 YNFKEQ. In DNA, the CDR3 is TGTGCCAGCAGCCAAGATTGGGGTCTCAATCAGCCCCAGCATTTT. Residues: CASSQDWGLNQPQHF.

Comments on this clonotype: A much bigger clone sits one base away, suggesting this may be a read error. This rearrangement joins TRBV11-2 to TRBJ2-4; 9 bases agree with TRBD2. Per germline, CDR1 SGHAT and CDR2 FQNNGV. This CDR3 has 14 amino acids. CDR3: CASGLSAGGNIQYF. The CDR3 DNA reads as TGTGCCAGCGGCTTATCGGCGGGAGGGAACATTCAGTACTTC.

Concerning this clonotype: Given a far larger clone just one base away, this is likely a sequencing read error. This CDR3 reads CASSDRTAAYEQCF. CDR3 nucleotides: TGTGCCAGCAGTGATCGGACAGCAGCCTACGAGCAGTGCTTC. The chain combines TRBV28 with TRBJ2-7; TRBD1 might be the D (6 bases). The CDR3 contains 14 residues. Per the germline V gene, CDR1 is MDHEN and CDR2 is SYDVKM.

In its sample, this clonotype was seen many times. The J gene is TRBJ2-6, the V gene TRBV18, with 7 nucleotides matching TRBD1. CDR1 KGHSH and CDR2 LQKENI come from the germline V gene. The CDR3 contains 15 residues. V was pared by 5 bases and J by 2 bases, with 3 bases of the junction left unmatched. The DNA for the CDR3 is TGTGCCAGCTCAGAGACAGGGACTGGGGCCAACGTCCTGACTTTC. Protein sequence: CASSETGTGANVLTF.

This clonotype has just a few counts. This chain joins TRBV20-1 and TRBJ1-5; D unresolved. Trimming removed 6 bases at V and 7 bases at J, with 19 bases between. The CDR3 runs to 14 residues. The germline V gene encodes CDR1 DFQATT and CDR2 SNEGSKA (reference sequence). DNA of the CDR3: TGCAGTGCGTACGAGGGAGCCATAGGGCAGCCCCAGCATTTT. It encodes CSAYEGAIGQPQHF.